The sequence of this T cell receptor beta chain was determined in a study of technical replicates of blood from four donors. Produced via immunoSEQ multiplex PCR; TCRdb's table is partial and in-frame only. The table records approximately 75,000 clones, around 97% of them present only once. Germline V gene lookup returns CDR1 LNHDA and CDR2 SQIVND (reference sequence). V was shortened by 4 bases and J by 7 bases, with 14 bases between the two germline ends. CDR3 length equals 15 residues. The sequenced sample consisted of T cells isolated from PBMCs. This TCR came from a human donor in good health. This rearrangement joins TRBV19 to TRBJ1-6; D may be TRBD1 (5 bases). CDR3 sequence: CASSTLPGGNSPLHF. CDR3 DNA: TGTGCCAGTAGTACCCTGCCGGGGGGGAATTCACCCCTCCACTTT. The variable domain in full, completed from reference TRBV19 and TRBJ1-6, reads DGGITQSPKYLFRKEGQNVTLSCEQNLNHDAMYWYRQDPGQGLRLIYYSQIVNDFQKGDIAEGYSVSREKKESFPLTVTSAQKNPTAFYLCASSTLPGGNSPLHFGNGTRLTVT.